This TCR beta chain was observed in a study of T cells after yellow fever vaccination. This clonotype was seen ten or more times. V shed 5 bases and J 0 bases; nucleotides not matched to a gene: 8. Germline values: CDR1 SGHKS, CDR2 YYEKEE (reference sequence). CDR3 length: 17 amino acids. TCRdb used MiXCR to reprocess the 5' RACE reads, holding one entry per CDR3 protein. The table shows 300,000 to 400,000 distinct CDR3 sequences, with less than 9.5% occurring only once. This specimen was PBMCs, taken roughly seven weeks after the first yellow fever vaccination. The rearrangement uses TRBV5-5 and TRBJ1-6; 7 nucleotides agree with TRBD1. The TCR comes from a man in his late teens or twenties who received the YFV17D yellow fever vaccine. The chain's CDR3 is CASSRDSPSSYNSPLHF. The CDR3 coding sequence is TGTGCCAGCAGTAGGGACAGCCCGAGCTCCTATAATTCACCCCTCCACTTT.